These 7 T cell receptor beta chains share one sample of origin, sequenced in a study of T-cell memory formation after mild COVID-19. TCRdb reprocessed the 5' RACE reads via MiXCR and lists one record per CDR3 protein. The sample yields more than 450,000 distinct CDR3 sequences, 15% to 20% seen once. Sequenced material: PBMCs or a T cell subset sorted from them (not recorded which). All receptors derive from an adult woman who had mild COVID-19 (a few samples of this study predate the infection). Cell type and time point are not known.

This chain joins TRBV29-1 and TRBJ2-1; 8 bases are a match to TRBD1. Trimming cost V 4 bases and J 10 bases; bases outside gene matches: 9. The CDR3 spans 13 residues. Looked up from germline, CDR1 is SQVTM and CDR2 is ANQGSEA. CDR3 nucleotide sequence: TGCAGCGTTGGGACAGGGCCCTCAAGGGAGCAGTTCTTC. It yields the protein CSVGTGPSREQFF.

This clonotype was picked up many times. The chain couples TRBV5-1 to TRBJ2-3; TRBD1 might be the D (6 bases). CDR1 is SGHRS, CDR2 YFSETQ, per germline. There are 14 residues in the CDR3. The V end was cut by 4 bases, the J end by 7 bases, with 16 bases between. CDR3 sequence reads: CASSPLTGSNTQYF. CDR3 DNA: TGCGCCAGCAGCCCCTTAACAGGGTCTAATACGCAGTATTTT.

This sequence joins TRBV5-5 and TRBJ2-2; 10 positions agree with TRBD1. The germline V gene has CDR1 SGHKS and CDR2 YYEKEE (reference sequence). V lost 7 bases, J lost 7 bases, and 13 bases stayed unmatched. The CDR3 sequence is 16 residues long. In DNA, the CDR3 is TGTGCCAGCGCCAAAGACAGGGGGCGCGGGGGCGGGGAGCTGTTTTTT. Translation gives CASAKDRGRGGGELFF.

The chain uses TRBV20-1 and TRBJ1-2; 7 nucleotides align to TRBD1. V dropped 5 bases and J dropped 0; count of bases not matched to a gene: 9. Germline lookup yields CDR1 DFQATT and CDR2 SNEGSKA (reference sequence). The CDR3 runs to 15 residues. The CDR3 DNA sequence: TGCAGTGCTCGGAATCAGGGGGGGGCTAACTATGGCTACACCTTC. This gives the protein CSARNQGGANYGYTF.

This clonotype was counted between two and nine times. The chain couples TRBV12-3 or TRBV12-4 to TRBJ2-2; possibly TRBD1 for D (6 bases). The CDR3 is 16 residues long. The V end lost 7 bases, the J end lost 8 bases, and 23 bases lay between the germline ends. The CDR3 DNA sequence: TGTGCCAGCACCGTCGGTCGGAGACAGGTTAAAGGGGAGCTGTTTTTT. Its protein is CASTVGRRQVKGELFF.

V gene TRBV7-6 combines with J gene TRBJ2-1, with 14 bases lining up with TRBD2. The CDR3 covers 17 residues. V gave up 5 bases and J gave up 7 bases; unmatched junction bases: 10. In germline, CDR1 is SGHVS, CDR2 FNYEAQ. Written as DNA, the CDR3 is TGTGCCAGCAGCCCGGGACTAGCGGGGGCTCCAAGTAATGAGCAGTTCTTC. Encoded protein: CASSPGLAGAPSNEQFF.

This clonotype was observed at least ten times. The chain has TRBV5-1 and TRBJ1-2; TRBD1 matches 7 bases. CDR3 length equals 15 residues. Germline V gene sequence: CDR1 SGHRS, CDR2 YFSETQ. Trimming cost V 4 bases and J 6 bases; bases outside gene matches: 12. The chain's CDR3 is CASSRDSPKVDGYTF. In DNA, the CDR3 is TGCGCCAGCAGCCGGGACAGCCCCAAAGTCGATGGCTACACCTTC.